Described below is a single T cell receptor (beta chain) sequence and its context. Per the original data handling: Reference gene primer amplification in the assay estimated nucleated cell counts. Clones were sequenced by immunoSEQ multiplex PCR, and TCRdb holds only the in-frame ones, with some missing. From that table come the V and J calls and clone size; the DNA was used to work out D and trimming. In the table there are some 66,000 clones, over 80% of which are singletons. Between the trimmed V and J ends, which lost 1 base and 7 bases, there was a span of 13 bases. Germline V gives CDR1 SQVTM, CDR2 ANQGSEA. This CDR3 comprises 13 residues. The data were taken from a study of blood T cell repertoires in COVID-19. Study overall: From T cells, B-cell-depleted T cells, or PBMCs came the material, which was cDNA or gDNA.

The receptor was derived from a human donor with active COVID-19. The donor label of this sample is uncertain. The V and J genes are TRBV29-1 and TRBJ2-5; weak D call: TRBD2 (5 bases). Sequenced: peripheral blood. The CDR3 DNA sequence: TGCAGCGTTGAAGGGGCTGGAGGAGCGACCCAGTACTTC. This codes for CSVEGAGGATQYF. The full variable domain, its missing parts supplied by reference TRBV29-1 and TRBJ2-5, is SAVISQKPSRDICQRGTSLTIQCQVDSQVTMMFWYRQQPGQSLTLIATANQGSEATYESGFVIDKFPISRPNLTFSTLTVSNMSPEDSSIYLCSVEGAGGATQYFGPGTRLLVL.